These 19 T cell receptor beta chains share one sample of origin, sequenced in a study of blood T cell repertoires in COVID-19. The assay was immunoSEQ multiplex PCR, and TCRdb's table has in-frame clones only and misses some. Of 150,000 to 200,000 clones listed, around nine tenths are singletons. Material: peripheral blood. The receptors come from a man between 35 and 55 years old with active or convalescent COVID-19.

The chain employs TRBV14 and TRBJ2-7, with D uncertain. V gave up 1 base and J gave up 2 bases, with 6 bases separating them. The CDR3 is made up of 13 amino acids. CDR1 is SGHDN and CDR2 is FVKESK in the germline V gene. The CDR3 loop reads CASSQVNAYEQYF. The CDR3, as DNA: TGTGCCAGCAGCCAAGTTAATGCCTACGAGCAGTACTTC. Combining the CDR3 with reference TRBV14 and TRBJ2-7 gives the whole variable domain EAGVTQFPSHSVIEKGQTVTLRCDPISGHDNLYWYRRVMGKEIKFLLHFVKESKQDESGMPNNRFLAERTGGTYSTLKVQPAELEDSGVYFCASSQVNAYEQYFGPGTRLTVT.

V and J are TRBV6-2 or TRBV6-3 and TRBJ2-1; no firm D call. The CDR3 is made up of 13 amino acids. V gave up 0 bases and J gave up 10 bases, with 10 bases separating them. Germline loops: CDR1 MNHEY, CDR2 SVGEGT. CDR3 DNA: TGTGCCAGCAGTTACTCTCTGAGCGCAGAGCAGTTCTTC. It encodes CASSYSLSAEQFF.

V is TRBV5-4 and J is TRBJ2-3; D not certain. The CDR3 totals 15 residues. V lost 5 bases to trimming and J lost 0 bases, with 13 bases between them. Germline loops: CDR1 SGHNT, CDR2 YYREEE (reference sequence). The CDR3 bases are TGTGCCAGCAGTTTCAGACTTACTAGCACAGATACGCAGTATTTT. It translates to CASSFRLTSTDTQYF.

The sample holds one count of this clone. This chain uses TRBV29-1 with TRBJ2-3, with D possibly TRBD1 on 5 matching bases. The CDR3 sequence is 11 residues long. Germline V gene sequence: CDR1 SQVTM, CDR2 ANQGSEA. The CDR3: CRGGDRDTQYF. The CDR3 DNA follows: TGCAGGGGTGGCGACAGAGATACGCAGTATTTT.

CDR3 sequence: CASSLQGGSYEQYF. CDR3 nucleotide sequence: TGTGCCAGCAGCCTACAGGGGGGCTCCTACGAGCAGTACTTC. V usage is TRBV6-5 and J usage is TRBJ2-7; TRBD1 agrees at 8 bases. Germline V gene data show CDR1 as MNHEY and CDR2 as SVGAGI. This CDR3 is built from 14 residues. Trimming at V came to 6 bases and at J to 0 bases, leaving 4 bases not matched to a gene.

The chain couples TRBV7-9 to TRBJ2-7; a possible D gene is TRBD1 (5 bases). Per the germline V gene, CDR1 is SEHNR and CDR2 is FQNEAQ (reference sequence). Trimming took off 1 base at V and 2 bases at J, with 6 bases between the two ends. The CDR3 sequence is 13 residues long. CDR3 amino acids: CASSLGGPYEQYF. CDR3 sequence (DNA): TGTGCCAGCAGCTTAGGGGGCCCCTACGAGCAGTACTTC.

The chain uses TRBV6-5 and TRBJ1-3; D gene ambiguous. V dropped 6 bases and J dropped 4 bases, with 7 bases sitting between them. This CDR3 is 12 amino acids long. CDR1 is MNHEY and CDR2 is SVGAGI in the germline V gene. Here the CDR3 reads CASSTTGNTIYF. The DNA for the CDR3 is TGTGCCAGCAGCACAACCGGAAACACCATATATTTT.

The chain links TRBV19 to TRBJ2-5, with 8 bases fitting TRBD1. CDR3 length: 15 residues. Germline V gene lookup returns CDR1 LNHDA and CDR2 SQIVND (reference sequence). After removal of 8 bases from V and 5 bases from J, the junction contained 13 bases not matched to a gene. The CDR3 nucleotides read TGTGCCAGTGCCTCTACGGGACAGGCCCCCGAGACCCAGTACTTC. Translated: CASASTGQAPETQYF.

This chain links TRBV11-3 with TRBJ2-1; tentative D call: TRBD2 (5 bases). V lost 6 bases and J 0 bases, leaving 9 bases between the germline ends. The length of the CDR3 is 14 residues. CDR1 and CDR2 from the germline V gene are SGHNT and YENEEA. The CDR3 region has the DNA TGTGCCAGCAGTTCGGACTCCTCCTACAATGAGCAGTTCTTC. It codes for CASSSDSSYNEQFF.

The rearrangement links TRBV6-5 to TRBJ1-2; 8 positions match TRBD1. The V gene's germline CDR1 is MNHEY and CDR2 SVGAGI. This CDR3 contains 13 residues. V shed 6 bases and J 3 bases; nucleotides not matched to a gene: 3. The CDR3 region has the DNA TGTGCCAGCAGAATGACAGGGGACTATGGCTACACCTTC. This sequence encodes CASRMTGDYGYTF.

This chain joins TRBV5-1 and TRBJ2-2, with D unresolved. V was cut by 5 bases and J by 2 bases, with 13 bases left in between. The CDR3 consists of 15 residues. CDR1 and CDR2 (germline): SGHRS, YFSETQ. CDR3 coding DNA: TGCGCCAGCAGTTCGGGTACAACTAACACCGGGGAGCTGTTTTTT. Protein sequence: CASSSGTTNTGELFF.

CDR3 in DNA: TGTGCCAGCAGCCTTAGCGGGAGCTCCTACAATGAGCAGTTCTTC. Its protein product is CASSLSGSSYNEQFF. The chain uses TRBV5-4 and TRBJ2-1, with TRBD2 identical over 9 bases. J gave up 0 bases and V 4 bases, and 2 bases lay outside the gene matches. The CDR3 consists of 15 residues. CDR1 and CDR2 from the germline V gene are SGHNT and YYREEE (reference sequence).

The rearrangement uses TRBV7-3 and TRBJ1-1; 8 bases agree with TRBD1. The germline CDR1 and CDR2 sequences are SGHTA and FQGTGA. The CDR3 is made up of 14 amino acids. V shed 5 bases and J 4 bases; nucleotides not matched to a gene: 6. CDR3 amino acids: CASSLGQGSTEAFF. CDR3 in DNA: TGTGCCAGCAGCCTAGGACAGGGAAGCACTGAAGCTTTCTTT.

The CDR3 region is CASSLAIGTANTEAFF. For the CDR3, the DNA is TGCGCCAGCAGCTTGGCTATCGGGACAGCGAACACTGAAGCTTTCTTT. The chain recombines TRBV5-1 with TRBJ1-1; 7 bases align to TRBD1. Unmatched junction bases numbered 6, after V lost 0 bases and J lost 1 base. Germline lookup yields CDR1 SGHRS and CDR2 YFSETQ. This CDR3 has 16 residues. The whole variable domain, filled in from reference TRBV5-1 and TRBJ1-1, reads KAGVTQTPRYLIKTRGQQVTLSCSPISGHRSVSWYQQTPGQGLQFLFEYFSETQRNKGNFPGRFSGRQFSNSRSEMNVSTLELGDSALYLCASSLAIGTANTEAFFGQGTRLTVV.

The chain couples TRBV18 to TRBJ1-6; a weak D match, TRBD1 (5 bases). In germline, CDR1 is KGHSH, CDR2 LQKENI. Trimming removed 3 bases from V and 8 bases from J, with 17 bases in between. The CDR3 totals 16 residues. The CDR3 sequence is CASSPTRGKEYSPLHF. In nucleotides, the CDR3 is TGTGCCAGCTCACCTACCCGGGGGAAGGAGTATTCACCCCTCCACTTT.

The rearrangement uses TRBV2 and TRBJ1-5; tentatively, D is TRBD1 (5 bases). Trimming removed 4 bases from V and 4 bases from J, with 17 bases in between. CDR3 length: 16 amino acids. Germline CDR1 is SNHLY and CDR2 is FYNNEI. The CDR3 loop is CASSGGARVGNQPQHF. In DNA form, the CDR3 reads TGTGCCAGCAGTGGAGGTGCCAGGGTAGGTAATCAGCCCCAGCATTTT.

The chain combines TRBV9 with TRBJ2-2; 7 bases are shared with TRBD1. CDR1 SGDLS and CDR2 YYNGEE come from the germline V gene. The CDR3 covers 15 residues. The junction had 8 bases not matched to a gene; V was cut back by 4 bases and J by 5 bases. The CDR3: CASSPRQGGTGELFF. As DNA, the CDR3 is TGTGCCAGCAGCCCTAGACAGGGTGGTACCGGGGAGCTGTTTTTT.

The chain couples TRBV3-1 (or the pseudogene TRBV3-2) to TRBJ1-4; no definite D call. Germline assignment: CDR1 LGHDT and CDR2 YNNKEL (reference sequence). The CDR3 covers 19 residues. Trimming removed 1 base from V and 8 bases from J, with 26 bases in between. DNA of the CDR3: TGTGCCAGCAGCCAAGGTCATCGCTCTAGAGCTCCTTCAGAAGAAAAACTGTTTTTT. It translates to CASSQGHRSRAPSEEKLFF.

The rearrangement joins TRBV7-2 to TRBJ1-2; D unresolved. Germline V gene sequence: CDR1 SGHTA, CDR2 FQGNSA. The CDR3 is 13 amino acids. V lost 2 bases, J lost 7 bases, and 11 bases lay in between. CDR3 DNA: TGTGCCAGCAGCTTATCTCCAACGGGTGGCTACACCTTC. This gives the protein CASSLSPTGGYTF.